The 30 T cell receptor beta chains listed next were all sequenced from one sample in a study of OX40 agonist ivuxolimab in advanced cancers. This table comes from immunoSEQ multiplex PCR, and its TCRdb copy is limited to in-frame clones, with some not included. This table has 100,000 to 120,000 clones, 89% appearing once. The source material was CD4+ or CD8+ T cells sorted from blood, sampled in a trial of the OX40 agonist ivuxolimab. These receptor sequences come from an adult with an advanced solid tumor such as melanoma, head and neck, liver or kidney cancer.

The chain links TRBV28 to TRBJ1-4; 9 nucleotides line up with TRBD1. The CDR3 covers 15 residues. J was trimmed by 7 bases and V by 5 bases; bases with no gene match: 8. Germline V lookup: CDR1 MDHEN, CDR2 SYDVKM. The CDR3 nucleotides are TGTGCCAGCAGTAGACCGGGACAGGGAGGTGAAAAACTGTTTTTT. It specifies CASSRPGQGGEKLFF.

The gene calls are TRBV5-1 and TRBJ1-2; D is possibly TRBD1 (5 bases). Germline values: CDR1 SGHRS, CDR2 YFSETQ. This CDR3 spans 14 amino acids. The V end lost 0 bases, the J end lost 8 bases, and 14 bases lay between the germline ends. The CDR3 is CASSLGSGSQGYTF. In nucleotides, the CDR3 is TGCGCCAGCAGCTTGGGATCAGGGTCTCAGGGCTACACCTTC.

V and J are TRBV10-3 and TRBJ2-6, with D possibly TRBD1 on 5 matching bases. The CDR3 spans 14 residues. The V gene's germline CDR1 is ENHRY and CDR2 SYGVKD. Deletions cut 4 bases from V and 2 bases from J, with 6 bases between. CDR3 residues: CAISGGAGANVLTF. CDR3 nucleotides: TGTGCCATCAGTGGGGGCGCTGGGGCCAACGTCCTGACTTTC.

The genes are TRBV5-1 and TRBJ1-2; D is unresolved. The CDR3 runs 13 residues. Germline CDR1 SGHRS, CDR2 YFSETQ. V lost 4 bases and J 1 base, leaving 8 bases between the germline ends. The CDR3 protein is CASSPDNNYGYTF. CDR3 bases: TGCGCCAGCAGCCCCGACAATAACTATGGCTACACCTTC.

The rearrangement uses TRBV29-1 and TRBJ1-2; D perhaps matches TRBD1 (6 bases). The CDR3 is 13 amino acids. Between the trimmed V and J ends, which lost 4 bases and 1 base, there was a span of 10 bases. Germline CDR1 and CDR2: SQVTM and ANQGSEA. CDR3 sequence reads: CSVVDSFNYGYTF. The CDR3 region has the DNA TGCAGCGTTGTGGACAGCTTTAACTATGGCTACACCTTC.

The chain is built from TRBV7-2 and TRBJ2-7; a possible D gene is TRBD1 (6 bases). Per the germline V gene, CDR1 is SGHTA and CDR2 is FQGNSA. V shed 0 bases and J shed 2 bases, with 11 bases lying between them. The CDR3 is made up of 15 amino acids. As DNA, the CDR3 is TGTGCCAGCAGCTTAGCGCGACAGGCGACCTACGAGCAGTACTTC. Translated, it gives CASSLARQATYEQYF.

The table lists this clone with a count of one. This chain links TRBV9 with TRBJ1-4; 9 bases align to TRBD1. CDR3 length: 16 amino acids. The germline CDR1 and CDR2 sequences are SGDLS and YYNGEE. V was pared by 3 bases and J by 7 bases, with 10 bases of the junction left unmatched. CDR3 DNA sequence: TGTGCCAGCAGCGATCTAGGGACAGGGTTAGTTGAAAAACTGTTTTTT. As protein: CASSDLGTGLVEKLFF.

CDR3: CASSLDRDSALFF. Here the CDR3 DNA reads TGTGCCAGCAGCTTGGACAGGGATTCTGCGCTGTTTTTT. The rearrangement joins TRBV5-4 to TRBJ2-2, with D maybe TRBD1 (6 bases). Trimming left V 0 bases short and J 13 bases short, with 13 bases between. This CDR3 region has 13 residues. The germline gives CDR1 SGHNT, CDR2 YYREEE (reference sequence).

The rearrangement links TRBV19 to TRBJ2-3, with 7 bases identical to TRBD2. CDR3 length equals 15 residues. V lost 7 bases to trimming and J lost 1 base; unmatched junction nucleotides: 8. Germline CDR1 LNHDA, CDR2 SQIVND (reference sequence). The CDR3 DNA reads as TGTGCCAGTACCTTGAGCGGGGAGGGCACAGATACGCAGTATTTT. Its protein product is CASTLSGEGTDTQYF.

The chain couples TRBV2 to TRBJ2-3, with 9 bases matching TRBD2. V lost 7 bases, J lost 0 bases, and 8 bases stayed unmatched. Germline CDR1 is SNHLY and CDR2 is FYNNEI. This CDR3 is built from 16 residues. The CDR3 loop reads CASMRLAVSSTDTQYF. The CDR3 nucleotides are TGTGCCAGCATGCGACTAGCGGTTTCTAGCACAGATACGCAGTATTTT. Full variable domain (outside the CDR3, taken from reference TRBV2 and TRBJ2-3): EPEVTQTPSHQVTQMGQEVILRCVPISNHLYFYWYRQILGQKVEFLVSFYNNEISEKSEIFDDQFSVERPDGSNFTLKIRSTKLEDSAMYFCASMRLAVSSTDTQYFGPGTRLTVL.

The V gene is TRBV27, the J gene TRBJ1-4; 8 bases map to TRBD1. This CDR3 is 15 amino acids long. Trimming took 2 bases from V and 7 from J; bases not matched to a gene: 6. CDR1 is MNHEY, CDR2 SMNVEV, per germline (reference sequence). DNA for the CDR3: TGTGCCAGCAGTTTAACGACAGGGGCGTTTGAAAAACTGTTTTTT. Translating gives CASSLTTGAFEKLFF.

This clone was recorded only once. In DNA, the CDR3 is TGTGCCAGCAGCTCACCATGGGGTCTTCTAACTAATGAAAAACTGTTTTTT. It is translated as CASSSPWGLLTNEKLFF. The rearrangement joins TRBV11-2 to TRBJ1-4; D remains unclear. There are 17 residues in the CDR3. V was pared by 4 bases and J by 1 base, with 16 bases between. Per the germline V gene, CDR1 is SGHAT and CDR2 is FQNNGV.

The CDR3 region is CASRVDRGGTAFF. The CDR3 DNA reads as TGTGCCAGCAGGGTGGACAGAGGGGGGACTGCTTTCTTT. The chain combines TRBV5-6 with TRBJ1-1, with D perhaps TRBD1 (6 bases). The length of the CDR3 is 13 residues. Per the germline V gene, CDR1 is SGHDT and CDR2 is YYEEEE. Trimming cost V 5 bases and J 11 bases, with 19 bases left between them. The full variable domain, rest sourced from reference TRBV5-6 and TRBJ1-1, is DAGVTQSPTHLIKTRGQQVTLRCSPKSGHDTVSWYQQALGQGPQFIFQYYEEEERQRGNFPDRFSGHQFPNYSSELNVNALLLGDSALYLCASRVDRGGTAFFGQGTRLTVV.

This chain links TRBV4-3 with TRBJ2-3; 9 bases line up with TRBD1. The CDR3 sequence is 16 residues long. Unmatched junction bases numbered 11, after V lost 6 bases and J lost 4 bases. The germline V gene has CDR1 LGHNA and CDR2 YSLEER. CDR3 bases: TGCGCCAGCAGGCAATTGGCGGGACAGGGTGCAGATACGCAGTATTTT. It codes for CASRQLAGQGADTQYF.

The chain uses TRBV2 and TRBJ2-5; 7 bases are shared with TRBD2. CDR3 length: 11 amino acids. Trimming cost V 6 bases and J 9 bases; bases outside gene matches: 4. The germline V gene encodes CDR1 SNHLY and CDR2 FYNNEI. The CDR3 loop is CASSLRGAQYF. As DNA, the CDR3 is TGTGCCAGCAGCCTCCGGGGGGCCCAGTACTTC.

CDR3 DNA: TGTGCCACCAGCAGAAACAGGTTTGATCAGCCCCAGCATTTT. Protein: CATSRNRFDQPQHF. The V gene is TRBV15, the J gene TRBJ1-5; a possible D gene is TRBD1 (5 bases). Trimming left V 2 bases short and J 5 bases short, with 10 bases between. Germline loops: CDR1 LNHNV, CDR2 YYDKDF (reference sequence). This CDR3 region has 14 residues.

The V gene is TRBV18, the J gene TRBJ1-1; the D is unclear. CDR3 length equals 13 residues. The V end lost 6 bases, the J end lost 3 bases, and 11 bases lay between the germline ends. Per germline, CDR1 KGHSH and CDR2 LQKENI. The CDR3 reads CASSIGRDTEAFF. As DNA, the CDR3 is TGTGCCAGCTCTATCGGACGTGACACTGAAGCTTTCTTT.

The rearrangement links TRBV7-2 to TRBJ1-1; possible D gene TRBD1, 6 bases. There are 13 residues in the CDR3. V lost 5 bases to trimming and J lost 7 bases, with 14 bases between them. CDR1 is SGHTA and CDR2 is FQGNSA in the germline V gene. The chain's CDR3 is CASSPQGRGEAFF. For the CDR3, the DNA is TGTGCCAGCAGCCCCCAGGGGCGAGGTGAAGCTTTCTTT. The full variable domain, with the rest looked up from reference TRBV7-2 and TRBJ1-1, is GAGVSQSPSNKVTEKGKDVELRCDPISGHTALYWYRQSLGQGLEFLIYFQGNSAPDKSGLPSDRFSAERTGGSVSTLTIQRTQQEDSAVYLCASSPQGRGEAFFGQGTRLTVV.

This sequence joins TRBV18 and TRBJ1-6; 8 nucleotides align to TRBD1. The V segment lost 3 bases and the J segment 10 bases; nucleotides outside the gene matches: 5. The CDR3 covers 14 residues. In germline, CDR1 is KGHSH, CDR2 LQKENI. CDR3 sequence (DNA): TGTGCCAGCTCACCGACAGGGGAGTTATCACCCCTCCACTTT. This sequence encodes CASSPTGELSPLHF.

The rearrangement uses TRBV28 and TRBJ1-2; D remains unclear. CDR1 and CDR2 (germline): MDHEN, SYDVKM. The CDR3 has 12 amino acids. Trimming removed 2 bases at V and 9 bases at J, with 10 bases between. The CDR3 DNA follows: TGTGCCAGCAGTTTAAACCCTCAGCGCTACACCTTC. Its protein is CASSLNPQRYTF.

This chain uses TRBV5-6 with TRBJ2-5; 8 nucleotides line up with TRBD2. The CDR3 is made up of 16 amino acids. Per the germline V gene, CDR1 is SGHDT and CDR2 is YYEEEE. V lost 3 bases to trimming and J lost 5 bases; unmatched junction nucleotides: 12. The CDR3 region is CASSSPGLGFGETQYF. CDR3 coding DNA: TGTGCCAGCAGCTCCCCGGGACTAGGCTTCGGTGAGACCCAGTACTTC.

This chain connects TRBV6-5 to TRBJ2-7; possibly TRBD1 or TRBD2 for D (6 bases each). The V gene lost 0 bases and the J gene lost 4 bases, with 13 bases spanning the gap. The CDR3 runs to 15 residues. Germline V gives CDR1 MNHEY, CDR2 SVGAGI. The CDR3 reads CASSYSTGAPYEQYF. In DNA, the CDR3 is TGTGCCAGCAGTTACTCAACGGGGGCCCCTTACGAGCAGTACTTC.

The chain couples TRBV25-1 to TRBJ2-5, with D possibly matching TRBD1 (7 bases). The CDR3 is 16 amino acids. V was cut by 7 bases and J by 4 bases, with 22 bases left in between. Germline CDR1 is MGHDK and CDR2 is SYGVNS. The chain's CDR3 is CASTPQGGGRGETQYF. The CDR3 coding sequence is TGTGCCAGCACCCCCCAGGGGGGCGGGCGGGGAGAGACCCAGTACTTC.

The chain has TRBV5-6 and TRBJ2-1; 8 positions match TRBD2. Germline CDR1 reads SGHDT; CDR2 reads YYEEEE. J was trimmed by 2 bases and V by 2 bases; bases with no gene match: 3. The CDR3 runs to 15 residues. The CDR3 reads CASSFIGGAYNEQFF. CDR3 nucleotides: TGTGCCAGCAGCTTCATCGGGGGGGCCTACAATGAGCAGTTCTTC.

The chain carries TRBV11-3 and TRBJ2-2; the D is unclear. Germline V gene sequence: CDR1 SGHNT, CDR2 YENEEA. V was clipped by 1 base and J by 0 bases, with 9 bases between them. The CDR3 sequence is 16 residues long. CDR3 sequence: CASSLGAEANTGELFF. The CDR3 nucleotides are TGTGCCAGCAGCTTAGGGGCAGAAGCGAACACCGGGGAGCTGTTTTTT.

This rearrangement joins TRBV6-5 to TRBJ1-1; a weak D match, TRBD1 (5 bases). CDR3 size: 15 residues. The germline V and J ends were trimmed by 2 bases and 6 bases, with 16 bases remaining between them. From germline, CDR1 is MNHEY and CDR2 SVGAGI. The CDR3 DNA follows: TGTGCCAGCAGTTACCCCCCGGGGGGAATCTCTGAAGCTTTCTTT. It yields the protein CASSYPPGGISEAFF.

V usage is TRBV19 and J usage is TRBJ1-5; TRBD1 is a possible D gene (6 bases). Germline CDR1 and CDR2: LNHDA and SQIVND (reference sequence). The CDR3 length is 17 residues. Trimming cost V 7 bases and J 0 bases, with 19 bases left between them. CDR3 loop: CASTPFRTANSNQPQHF. The CDR3, as DNA: TGTGCCAGTACGCCCTTCAGGACAGCAAATAGCAATCAGCCCCAGCATTTT.

This chain uses TRBV6-6 with TRBJ1-1; the D is unclear. The CDR3 has 13 residues. Looked up from germline, CDR1 is MNHNY and CDR2 is SVGAGI (reference sequence). V was shortened by 3 bases and J by 2 bases, with 7 bases between the two germline ends. The CDR3 coding sequence is TGTGCCAGCAGTTATACGAGTAACACTGAAGCTTTCTTT. It is translated as CASSYTSNTEAFF.

The gene calls are TRBV7-2 and TRBJ2-7; 9 bases match TRBD1. V gave up 4 bases and J gave up 6 bases; unmatched junction bases: 10. CDR1 and CDR2 (germline): SGHTA, FQGNSA. CDR3 length: 15 residues. CDR3 sequence reads: CASSSDRGYGSEQYF. CDR3 coding DNA: TGTGCCAGCAGCTCGGACAGGGGCTATGGATCCGAGCAGTACTTC.

The chain recombines TRBV18 with TRBJ1-5, with a tentative D call TRBD1 (5 bases). Deletions cut 4 bases from V and 0 bases from J, with 10 bases between. CDR3 size: 15 residues. Germline V lookup: CDR1 KGHSH, CDR2 LQKENI. DNA of the CDR3: TGTGCCAGCTCACTGAGGGGTGTTAGCAATCAGCCCCAGCATTTT. This gives the protein CASSLRGVSNQPQHF.